This T cell receptor beta chain originates from a study of early T cells in non-severe SARS-CoV-2 infection. Whole-study context: Chains were not paired, and sequencing was done on bulk RNA from unsorted whole blood.

Unique molecular identifiers tagged individual cDNA molecules. Using its own MiXCR run on the 5' RACE reads, TCRdb lists one record per CDR3 protein. The data contain 50,000 or so distinct CDR3 sequences, about 15% of them singletons. Note on this clonotype: Its antigen is unknown.

V was shortened by 2 bases and J by 7 bases, with 8 bases between the two germline ends. The CDR3 has 13 amino acids. From germline, CDR1 is ENHRY and CDR2 SYGVKD. Notes on the study in general: Matching with VDJdb favored anti-spike CD8 responses (missing private and CD4 specificities).

This clonotype originated in an adult who was a healthcare worker with PCR-confirmed SARS-CoV-2 infection or an uninfected control (not recorded which). The sample in question was whole blood, obtained at baseline. The J gene is TRBJ2-2, the V gene TRBV10-3; no clear D gene. The CDR3 loop is CAISEGPYGELFF. In DNA form, the CDR3 reads TGTGCCATCAGTGAGGGACCATACGGGGAGCTGTTTTTT.